One and the same sample provided the 29 T cell receptor beta chains below, sequenced in a study of T cells in Graves' hyperthyroidism and ophthalmopathy. Amplified TCR beta CDR3 regions came from RNA transcripts. Researchers ran a first-round RT-PCR on the TCR CDR3 using the HTBI primer set. Via MiXCR, TCRdb re-called the multiplex PCR reads, giving one row per CDR3 protein. The sample lists around 340,000 distinct CDR3 sequences, around 14% seen once, with approximately 25% in the top ten. Sequenced: blood. Receptors were obtained from a woman aged 30 to 39 with Graves' hyperthyroidism.

This clonotype was seen many times. This rearrangement joins TRBV7-2 to TRBJ2-7; unclear D gene. Germline V gene sequence: CDR1 SGHTA, CDR2 FQGNSA. The CDR3 covers 15 residues. The V end was cut by 2 bases, the J end by 2 bases, with 13 bases between. CDR3: CASSLTPGGTYEQYF. Written as DNA, the CDR3 is TGTGCCAGCAGCTTAACCCCTGGCGGCACCTACGAGCAGTACTTC.

This sequence joins TRBV2 and TRBJ2-5; TRBD2 might be the D (5 bases). The germline CDR1 and CDR2 sequences are SNHLY and FYNNEI. CDR3 length: 14 amino acids. V was trimmed by 1 base and J by 4 bases, leaving 10 bases between them. Written as DNA, the CDR3 is TGTGCCAGCAGTGAAGGGCGGGCCCGAGAGACCCAGTACTTC. Protein product: CASSEGRARETQYF.

Only a few counts were recorded for this clonotype. The rearrangement joins TRBV24-1 to TRBJ2-1, with 10 bases identical to TRBD2. The CDR3 is made up of 17 amino acids. The germline V gene encodes CDR1 KGHDR and CDR2 SFDVKD. Losses at the gene ends were 2 bases for V and 0 bases for J; bases not matched to a gene: 3. The CDR3 DNA sequence: TGTGCCACCAGTGATTCGGGACTAGCGTACTCCTACAATGAGCAGTTCTTC. Residues: CATSDSGLAYSYNEQFF.

This clonotype was seen ten or more times. The rearrangement uses TRBV20-1 and TRBJ2-7, with 8 bases that match TRBD1. V trimming: 6 bases; J trimming: 2 bases; junction bases outside the gene matches: 3. Germline V CDR1 and CDR2: DFQATT, SNEGSKA (reference sequence). CDR3 size: 12 residues. Here the CDR3 DNA reads TGCAGTGCCGACAGGGGTGCCTACGAGCAGTACTTC. Amino acids: CSADRGAYEQYF.

This clonotype appeared many times. The chain carries TRBV7-9 and TRBJ2-1; D not resolved. CDR1 SEHNR and CDR2 FQNEAQ come from the germline V gene (reference sequence). Trimming left V 5 bases short and J 6 bases short, with 17 bases between. The CDR3 extends over 15 amino acids. This CDR3 reads CASSPLGFDGNEQFF. CDR3 nucleotides: TGTGCCAGCAGCCCACTCGGCTTTGATGGCAATGAGCAGTTCTTC.

The chain is built from TRBV6-1 and TRBJ2-2; a weak D match, TRBD2 (6 bases). The CDR3 spans 14 residues. Trimming left V 7 bases short and J 4 bases short, with 13 bases between. Germline V gives CDR1 MNHNS, CDR2 SASEGT. This CDR3 is CASIRGSGTGELFF. The CDR3 DNA reads TGTGCCAGCATCCGGGGGAGTGGCACCGGGGAGCTGTTTTTT.

This clonotype was seen repeatedly, ten times or more. J is TRBJ1-4 and V is TRBV2, with D maybe TRBD1 (5 bases). The V gene's germline CDR1 is SNHLY and CDR2 FYNNEI. Trimming removed 6 bases at V and 10 bases at J, with 18 bases between. CDR3 length: 14 residues. The CDR3 reads CASSYQDPGGKLFF. In nucleotides, the CDR3 is TGTGCCAGCAGCTATCAGGACCCTGGGGGAAAACTGTTTTTT.

This clonotype was seen only a few times. The J gene is TRBJ2-1, the V gene TRBV7-3; no definite D call. This CDR3 has 13 residues. The V gene's germline CDR1 is SGHTA and CDR2 FQGTGA. Trimming removed 1 base from V and 7 bases from J, with 8 bases in between. CDR3 in amino acids: CASSLILNNEQFF. The CDR3 DNA reads TGTGCCAGCAGCTTAATTCTAAATAATGAGCAGTTCTTC.

The chain employs TRBV25-1 and TRBJ2-7, with D possibly being TRBD1 or TRBD2 (5 bases each). The V gene's germline CDR1 is MGHDK and CDR2 SYGVNS. This CDR3 comprises 14 residues. V lost 1 base to trimming and J lost 5 bases, with 12 bases between them. CDR3 in DNA: TGTGCCAGCAGTGAATCCTGGGGACGGGACGAGCAGTACTTC. This gives the protein CASSESWGRDEQYF.

This clonotype was counted ten times or more. The chain recombines TRBV6-2 or TRBV6-3 with TRBJ1-3; D not resolved. Trimming took off 5 bases at V and 2 bases at J, with 16 bases between the two ends. The germline V gene has CDR1 MNHEY and CDR2 SVGEGT. This CDR3 contains 16 residues. CDR3 sequence: CASSLRAGLPGNTIYF. The DNA for the CDR3 is TGTGCCAGCAGTCTCCGGGCGGGATTACCTGGAAACACCATATATTTT.

This clonotype appeared many times. The rearrangement links TRBV28 to TRBJ2-7; D is unresolved. This CDR3 spans 16 amino acids. Germline lookup yields CDR1 MDHEN and CDR2 SYDVKM. Between the trimmed V and J ends, which lost 0 bases and 2 bases, there was a span of 14 bases. CDR3 nucleotides: TGTGCCAGCAGTTTATGGTCTGTGGGCAGGCCCTACGAGCAGTACTTC. Translating gives CASSLWSVGRPYEQYF.

This clonotype showed up just a few times. Possible read error: a much larger clone is one base away. The CDR3 sequence: CASSRPLAGMDTQYF. The CDR3 coding sequence is TGTGCCAGCAGTCGTCCCCTAGCGGGGATGGATACGCAGTATTTT. This rearrangement joins TRBV28 to TRBJ2-3; 9 nucleotides align to TRBD2. CDR3 length equals 15 residues. Per the germline V gene, CDR1 is MDHEN and CDR2 is SYDVKM. V lost 5 bases, J lost 6 bases, and 9 bases stayed unmatched.

In this sample, this clonotype turned up a few times. This chain's CDR3 is CASSVEDLNNEQFF. The DNA of the CDR3 is TGTGCCAGCAGCGTAGAGGACTTAAACAATGAGCAGTTCTTC. V and J are TRBV9 and TRBJ2-1; perhaps TRBD2 as D (5 bases). CDR3 length equals 14 residues. Trimming stripped 0 bases from V and 5 bases from J, with 9 bases between. Looked up from germline, CDR1 is SGDLS and CDR2 is YYNGEE.

The V gene is TRBV20-1, the J gene TRBJ1-1; D not resolved. The CDR3 consists of 15 residues. Germline CDR1 and CDR2: DFQATT and SNEGSKA (reference sequence). Trimming removed 3 bases at V and 0 bases at J, with 14 bases between. The CDR3 loop is CSARFGSWMNTEAFF. DNA for the CDR3: TGCAGTGCTAGGTTTGGGTCCTGGATGAACACTGAAGCTTTCTTT.

This clonotype has at least ten counts. The chain couples TRBV28 to TRBJ1-5; no clear D. Germline lookup yields CDR1 MDHEN and CDR2 SYDVKM. The CDR3 is 12 residues long. V was shortened by 5 bases and J by 7 bases, with 9 bases between the two germline ends. CDR3 nucleotides: TGTGCCAGCAGTGGGCAACACCAGCCCCAGCATTTT. Translating gives CASSGQHQPQHF. Drawing the rest from reference TRBV28 and TRBJ1-5, the complete variable domain is DVKVTQSSRYLVKRTGEKVFLECVQDMDHENMFWYRQDPGLGLRLIYFSYDVKMKEKGDIPEGYSVSREKKERFSLILESASTNQTSMYLCASSGQHQPQHFGDGTRLSIL.

This clonotype was seen more than once but under ten times. The chain is built from TRBV15 and TRBJ1-6; D may be TRBD1 (6 bases). The CDR3 extends over 16 amino acids. V was clipped by 0 bases and J by 9 bases, with 15 bases between them. The germline V gene encodes CDR1 LNHNV and CDR2 YYDKDF (reference sequence). In DNA form, the CDR3 reads TGTGCCACCAGCAGAGATAATCCCCAAGGGGGTTCACCCCTCCACTTT. Its protein product is CATSRDNPQGGSPLHF.

This clonotype was observed a handful of times. The rearrangement joins TRBV20-1 to TRBJ2-5; the D gene is possibly TRBD1 (6 bases). V was cut by 5 bases and J by 2 bases, with 15 bases left in between. This CDR3 has 14 amino acids. From germline, CDR1 is DFQATT and CDR2 SNEGSKA (reference sequence). Written as DNA, the CDR3 is TGCAGTGCTGATGGGACACGGTCACAAGAGACCCAGTACTTC. It specifies CSADGTRSQETQYF.

This chain links TRBV7-2 with TRBJ2-2, with D hard to call. The CDR3 is 15 residues long. V was pared by 0 bases and J by 8 bases, with 13 bases between. Looked up from germline, CDR1 is SGHTA and CDR2 is FQGNSA. Here the CDR3 DNA reads TGTGCCAGCAGCTTAGCTTGGGGTACCTCTGGGGAGCTGTTTTTT. This sequence encodes CASSLAWGTSGELFF.

This clonotype has a handful of counts. V and J are TRBV7-8 and TRBJ1-1, with D uncertain. Trimming took off 4 bases at V and 7 bases at J, with 7 bases between the two ends. Per germline, CDR1 SGHVS and CDR2 FQNEAQ. CDR3 length equals 11 residues. CDR3 sequence reads: CASSSYIEAFF. CDR3 sequence (DNA): TGTGCCAGCAGCTCGTATATTGAAGCTTTCTTT.

The chain links TRBV3-1 to TRBJ2-7, with D unclear. Germline loops: CDR1 LGHDT, CDR2 YNNKEL (reference sequence). The CDR3 length is 13 residues. V gave up 3 bases and J gave up 3 bases, with 9 bases separating them. CDR3 protein: CASSQAFVYEQYF. For the CDR3, the DNA is TGTGCCAGCAGCCAGGCGTTCGTCTACGAGCAGTACTTC.

This clonotype showed up many times. The V and J genes are TRBV24-1 and TRBJ2-5, with 7 nucleotides matching TRBD2. CDR3 size: 13 residues. The ends lost 9 bases at V and 1 base at J; junction bases unmatched: 4. Germline values: CDR1 KGHDR, CDR2 SFDVKD. The CDR3 sequence: CATQGEGQETQYF. CDR3 nucleotides: TGTGCCACCCAAGGGGAGGGCCAAGAGACCCAGTACTTC.

This clonotype showed up just a few times. The V and J genes are TRBV7-9 and TRBJ1-1, with D possibly matching TRBD1 (5 bases). The CDR3 extends over 14 amino acids. Germline CDR1 and CDR2: SEHNR and FQNEAQ (reference sequence). The V end was cut by 5 bases, the J end by 1 base, with 11 bases between. The CDR3 here is CASSTKGPNTEAFF. CDR3 DNA sequence: TGTGCCAGCAGCACGAAGGGACCGAACACTGAAGCTTTCTTT. The entire variable domain, with the rest obtained from reference TRBV7-9 and TRBJ1-1, is as follows: DTGVSQNPRHKITKRGQNVTFRCDPISEHNRLYWYRQTLGQGPEFLTYFQNEAQLEKSRLLSDRFSAERPKGSFSTLEIQRTEQGDSAMYLCASSTKGPNTEAFFGQGTRLTVV.

This clonotype was counted many times. The rearrangement uses TRBV11-2 and TRBJ2-1; 12 bases agree with TRBD2. Germline V CDR1 and CDR2: SGHAT, FQNNGV. The CDR3 is 16 residues long. Losses at the gene ends were 5 bases for V and 3 bases for J; bases not matched to a gene: 5. This CDR3 is CASSPGGLAGYNEQFF. For the CDR3, the DNA is TGTGCCAGCAGCCCCGGGGGACTAGCGGGCTACAATGAGCAGTTCTTC.

V and J are TRBV28 and TRBJ2-1; a possible D gene is TRBD2 (5 bases). The CDR3 is 15 residues long. Germline CDR1 and CDR2: MDHEN and SYDVKM. Deletions cut 6 bases from V and 5 bases from J, with 17 bases between. CDR3 in amino acids: CASRLGFGKDNEQFF. The CDR3 nucleotides read TGTGCCAGCAGGCTGGGGTTCGGGAAGGACAATGAGCAGTTCTTC.

This clonotype was recorded at least ten times. This chain uses TRBV7-9 with TRBJ2-1, with 9 nucleotides matching TRBD2. The CDR3 is 16 residues long. Germline values: CDR1 SEHNR, CDR2 FQNEAQ (reference sequence). V shed 5 bases, J shed 9 bases, and the junction held 14 bases outside the gene matches. CDR3 DNA: TGTGCCAGCAGCGAGCTTAGCGGGAGTCTCGGCGGTGAGCAGTTCTTC. It yields the protein CASSELSGSLGGEQFF.

The sample holds a few counts of this clonotype. The V call is TRBV15, the J call TRBJ1-6; TRBD1 agrees at 8 bases. The CDR3 spans 18 residues. Trimming cost V 0 bases and J 5 bases; bases outside gene matches: 9. The germline CDR1 and CDR2 sequences are LNHNV and YYDKDF (reference sequence). The CDR3 loop is CATSRDLVAGGHNSPLHF. The CDR3 region has the DNA TGTGCCACCAGCAGAGATTTGGTGGCAGGGGGCCATAATTCACCCCTCCACTTT. Full variable domain (rest looked up from reference TRBV15 and TRBJ1-6): DAMVIQNPRYQVTQFGKPVTLSCSQTLNHNVMYWYQQKSSQAPKLLFHYYDKDFNNEADTPDNFQSRRPNTSFCFLDIRSPGLGDTAMYLCATSRDLVAGGHNSPLHFGNGTRLTVT.

This clonotype was seen a few times. The gene calls are TRBV28 and TRBJ2-7; D is undetermined. The CDR3 has 18 residues. The V and J ends lost 3 bases and 1 base respectively, with 22 bases between them. Germline loops: CDR1 MDHEN, CDR2 SYDVKM. CDR3 loop: CASSFTYSGSEYSYEQYF. CDR3 nucleotides: TGTGCCAGCAGTTTTACTTACTCAGGCTCCGAATATTCCTACGAGCAGTACTTC.

This clonotype was seen many times. The chain has TRBV28 and TRBJ2-4, with D possibly TRBD2 on 7 matching bases. The CDR3 is 14 residues long. The ends were cut back, 1 base at V and 8 bases at J, with 12 bases in the middle. Per germline, CDR1 MDHEN and CDR2 SYDVKM. DNA of the CDR3: TGTGCCAGCAGTTTATCAGGAGGGGGGGACATTCAGTACTTC. This gives the protein CASSLSGGGDIQYF.

The chain has TRBV12-5 and TRBJ2-1; a weak D match, TRBD1 (6 bases). CDR1 is LGHNT, CDR2 FRNRAP, per germline. The ends were cut back, 0 bases at V and 7 bases at J, with 13 bases in the middle. The CDR3 length is 15 residues. DNA for the CDR3: TGTGCTAGTGGTTTGGTAGTGGGGGCCCTAAATGAGCAGTTCTTC. This gives the protein CASGLVVGALNEQFF. Complete variable domain (other parts from reference TRBV12-5 and TRBJ2-1): DARVTQTPRHKVTEMGQEVTMRCQPILGHNTVFWYRQTMMQGLELLAYFRNRAPLDDSGMPKDRFSAEMPDATLATLKIQPSEPRDSAVYFCASGLVVGALNEQFFGPGTRLTVL.